The 10 T cell receptor beta chains below all came from one sample that was sequenced in a study of T cells in Graves' hyperthyroidism and ophthalmopathy. It was RNA transcripts that yielded the amplified TCR beta CDR3 regions. First-round RT-PCR with HTBI primers amplified the TCR CDR3 region. MiXCR, applied by TCRdb to the multiplex PCR reads, yields one record per CDR3 protein. The sample lists 250,000 to 350,000 distinct CDR3 sequences, approximately 21% occurring once. The sample was blood. The receptor set was obtained from a man aged 25-45 years with Graves' ophthalmopathy.

This clonotype was recorded a few times. This sequence joins TRBV5-6 and TRBJ1-1, with unresolved D. Germline-derived CDR1 and CDR2 are SGHDT and YYEEEE. This CDR3 is 12 amino acids long. With 7 bases removed from V and 3 bases from J, the gap between germline ends came to 10 bases. The CDR3 protein is CASGVGYTEAFF. For the CDR3, the DNA is TGTGCCAGCGGTGTGGGGTACACTGAAGCTTTCTTT.

This clonotype was picked up a small number of times. CDR3 sequence: CASSPGGVPHNEQFF. The CDR3 DNA follows: TGTGCCAGCAGCCCCGGGGGGGTTCCCCACAATGAGCAGTTCTTC. This chain links TRBV9 with TRBJ2-1; 8 bases are a match to TRBD2. The CDR3 totals 15 residues. Germline V gene lookup returns CDR1 SGDLS and CDR2 YYNGEE. V lost 4 bases to trimming and J lost 5 bases; unmatched junction nucleotides: 8.

The rearrangement links TRBV13 to TRBJ2-2; D perhaps matches TRBD2 (5 bases). Germline values: CDR1 PRHDT, CDR2 FYEKMQ (reference sequence). The CDR3 is made up of 12 amino acids. V was pared by 5 bases and J by 9 bases, with 10 bases between. DNA of the CDR3: TGTGCCAGCAGCCCCGGGGTACGGGAGCTGTTTTTT. It specifies CASSPGVRELFF.

There are a few counts of this clonotype. V is TRBV13 and J is TRBJ2-3; D is undetermined. The V gene's germline CDR1 is PRHDT and CDR2 FYEKMQ (reference sequence). V lost 1 base to trimming and J lost 2 bases, with 7 bases between them. The CDR3 is made up of 14 amino acids. Written as DNA, the CDR3 is TGTGCCAGCAGCTTAGACCCAACCACAGATACGCAGTATTTT. This codes for CASSLDPTTDTQYF.

This chain connects TRBV5-1 to TRBJ1-1, with 8 positions matching TRBD1. Losses at the gene ends were 4 bases for V and 3 bases for J; bases not matched to a gene: 20. Germline assignment: CDR1 SGHRS and CDR2 YFSETQ. The CDR3 loop spans 19 amino acids. CDR3: CASSVTPRLIQGVYTEAFF. CDR3 DNA: TGCGCCAGCAGCGTCACCCCTCGCCTAATACAGGGGGTATACACTGAAGCTTTCTTT. Complete variable domain (other parts from reference TRBV5-1 and TRBJ1-1): KAGVTQTPRYLIKTRGQQVTLSCSPISGHRSVSWYQQTPGQGLQFLFEYFSETQRNKGNFPGRFSGRQFSNSRSEMNVSTLELGDSALYLCASSVTPRLIQGVYTEAFFGQGTRLTVV.

This clonotype occurred a few times. The chain uses TRBV5-8 and TRBJ1-1; TRBD1 agrees at 8 bases. With V trimmed by 4 bases and J by 5 bases, 4 bases remained unmatched. Germline CDR1 is SGHTS and CDR2 is YDEGEE. This CDR3 is 13 amino acids long. The CDR3 DNA sequence: TGTGCCAGCAGCCAACAGGGGGTTACTGAAGCTTTCTTT. This sequence encodes CASSQQGVTEAFF.

The chain carries TRBV4-1 and TRBJ1-1; 8 nucleotides match TRBD1. Trimming took 2 bases from V and 10 from J; bases not matched to a gene: 9. This CDR3 is built from 14 residues. Germline CDR1 reads MGHRA; CDR2 reads YSYEKL. Written as DNA, the CDR3 is TGCGCCAGCAGCCAACCGACAGGGGTAGTAGGAGCTTTCTTT. The encoded protein is CASSQPTGVVGAFF.

This clonotype has just a few counts. The rearrangement joins TRBV4-2 to TRBJ2-1; TRBD1 or TRBD2 may be the D gene (5 bases each). Germline assignment: CDR1 LGHNA and CDR2 YNFKEQ. V was clipped by 5 bases and J by 1 base, with 18 bases between them. The CDR3 consists of 17 residues. DNA of the CDR3: TGTGCCAGCAGCTACAATCCGGGACCCCAATCCTACAATGAGCAGTTCTTC. Translating it yields CASSYNPGPQSYNEQFF.

Only a few counts were recorded for this clonotype. The rearrangement uses TRBV6-1 and TRBJ2-3; TRBD2 matches at 12 bases. This CDR3 region has 17 residues. The junction had 12 bases not matched to a gene; V was cut back by 7 bases and J by 4 bases. Per the germline V gene, CDR1 is MNHNS and CDR2 is SASEGT. CDR3 DNA sequence: TGTGCCAGCACCCAACCGGCTAGCGGGAGGGGGGCAGATACGCAGTATTTT. Its translation: CASTQPASGRGADTQYF.

The chain is built from TRBV25-1 and TRBJ2-1, with unresolved D. The germline V and J ends were trimmed by 2 bases and 0 bases, with 5 bases remaining between them. CDR3 size: 14 residues. Germline assignment: CDR1 MGHDK and CDR2 SYGVNS. CDR3 loop: CASSEPDSYNEQFF. The CDR3 DNA reads TGTGCCAGCAGTGAACCCGACTCCTACAATGAGCAGTTCTTC.